This T cell receptor beta chain was profiled in a study of blood T cell repertoires in COVID-19. Study at large: Spain, Italy and the United States supplied samples that represented acute and convalescent COVID-19.

Source study methods: Quantification of nucleated cells was approximated via reference gene primer amplification. The protocol was immunoSEQ multiplex PCR, while the TCRdb copy is restricted to in-frame clones and leaves out a portion. The DNA gave D and trimming, while V, J and clone size come from that table. Among about 150,000 clones, under 90% were seen once, and the ten largest hold approximately 40%. This clone was seen only a few times. Looked up from germline, CDR1 is LGHDT and CDR2 is YNNKEL (reference sequence). This CDR3 is 14 amino acids long. V was shortened by 7 bases and J by 6 bases, with 15 bases between the two germline ends.

The specimen was peripheral blood. This TCR derives from a human donor in a cohort sampled during active COVID-19. This chain joins TRBV3-1 (or the pseudogene TRBV3-2) and TRBJ2-2, with D possibly being TRBD1 or TRBD2 (5 bases each). This CDR3 reads CASTQGEGPGELFF. The CDR3, as DNA: TGTGCCAGCACCCAGGGTGAGGGTCCCGGGGAGCTGTTTTTT.